The sequence of this T cell receptor (beta chain) was determined in a study of T cells in Graves' hyperthyroidism and ophthalmopathy (dated by TCRdb to between 2018 and 2021). The study in broad terms: Peripheral blood was collected at initial diagnosis, before any treatment. The study also compared thyroid tissue and blood T-cell repertoires from several Graves' hyperthyroidism patients. Once sampling was done, hyperthyroidism patients were given methimazole at a starting dose of 30 mg daily, whereas ophthalmopathy patients were given high-dose intravenous methylprednisolone. Whether ophthalmopathy could be predicted prospectively was tested in an independent validation cohort made up of about 18 hyperthyroidism patients plus 17 patients who later progressed to ophthalmopathy. TCR V-J signatures able to tell the groups apart were searched for in a discovery cohort of approximately 95 patients, of whom roughly 42 had Graves' ophthalmopathy and 57 had stable Graves' hyperthyroidism. The paper reports TCR Vbeta CDR3 sequencing of some 140 peripheral blood samples: approximately 43 ophthalmopathy, 75 to 80 hyperthyroidism and some 17 progressor patients. For training and testing, the 100 or so patients in the discovery cohort were randomly divided in a 7:3 ratio.

This clonotype has just a few counts. Its antigen has not been determined. Base-call qualities are not available, and no considerably larger clone is one nucleotide away. Ophthalmopathy patients had moderately to severely active disease, with a Clinical Activity Score of 3 or more, a NOSPECS grade of 4 or more, and a disease duration of less than 3 months. Exclusion was applied to patients with uncontrolled infections, other autoimmune diseases, pregnancy or lactation. Diagnoses were based on clinical symptoms, serum thyroxine and TRAb, thyroid ultrasound and orbital computed tomography. Ficoll-Paque density gradient centrifugation was used to isolate PBMCs from about 9.4 ml of fresh peripheral blood. Total RNA was extracted using Trizol reagent, and RNA quality was assessed on an Agilent 2100 Bioanalyzer. Including cysteine and phenylalanine, the CDR3 has 15 amino acids. Only CDR3 DNA remains: 45 bases, in frame from the first base. V and J are trimmed by 8 bases and 4 bases, and the gene matches miss 10 bases of the junction. The germline V gene yields SGHVS for CDR1 and FQNEAQ for CDR2.

The TCR beta CDR3 regions were amplified from the RNA transcripts. A first-round RT-PCR of the TCR CDR3 used the HTBI primer set with the Qiagen OneStep RT-PCR kit. Libraries were constructed in a second round of multiplex PCR, after which size selection and purification were performed. Sequencing of the libraries was done on an Illumina HiSeq2000 using paired-end 100 bp reads. The paper's data handling went like this. SOAPnuke was used to process the raw data, throwing out any read that contained adapters or uncalled bases, had a mean Phred below 15, or lacked an exact constant-primer or identifier match. High-quality paired reads were merged with COPE v1.2.5, and unique nucleotide sequences were defined as clonotypes. Clonotypes were aligned to IMGT TRBV, TRBD and TRBJ reference segments using MiTCR v1.1. Only V-J combinations with frequency above 0.0001, covering 99% to 99.2% of repertoires, were analysed. A TCS score was defined as the ratio between F50 (clonal expansion) and ExV (chaos), using BLOSUM62-based TCRdist between CDR3 peptides within each V-J. Welch's t-statistics and random forest reduced some 510 V-J features to 13, which were used in a naive Bayes classifier (R e1071). The public reads were run again by TCRdb, first through fastp at Q25 and then through MiXCR, and only productive beta chains were kept. Rows with a matching CDR3 protein are joined into one entry that keeps the most common DNA and genes. TCRdb assigned the V and J calls; the authors' analysis was not used. This sample holds under 300,000 distinct CDR3 sequences; around 22% were observed only once. The ten most abundant clones make up around 62% of the sample.

The paper's findings and limits, for the study overall: Sample size was not statistically predetermined, and investigators were not blinded to group allocation. A model built on a 13 V-J signature distinguished ophthalmopathy from stable hyperthyroidism, reaching roughly 88% sensitivity and 81.08% specificity in cross-validation and 80%/75% in testing. In validation, the model predicted progression to ophthalmopathy a median of roughly 6.2 months before onset, with 65% to 71% sensitivity and 72.22% specificity. Most expanded thyroid clonotypes (frequency above 0.001) were also found in blood, which suggests that blood repertoires may mirror thyroid immune responses.

Sequenced input: blood. The receptor comes from a man aged 30-40 years with Graves' ophthalmopathy. The chain couples TRBV7-8 to TRBJ1-1, and TRBD1 aligns with 10 junction nucleotides. The CDR3 amino acid sequence is: CASHKDRGLGTEAFF. The sequence in DNA is TGTGCCAGCCATAAGGACAGGGGGTTGGGCACTGAAGCTTTCTTT. The variable domain in full, with residues beyond the CDR3 obtained from the reference TRBV7-8 and TRBJ1-1 genes, is GAGVSQSPRYKVAKRGQDVALRCDPISGHVSLFWYQQALGQGPEFLTYFQNEAQLDKSGLPSDRFFAERPEGSVSTLKIQRTQQEDSAVYLCASHKDRGLGTEAFFGQGTRLTVV.